One sample yielded the 8 T cell receptor beta chains listed below, sequenced in a study of prognosis after radiotherapy for stage I lung cancer. Multiplex PCR, run in two rounds, amplified TCR beta CDR3 from genomic DNA. Amplification in first-round PCR relied on primers specific to each TRBV and TRBJ gene. TCRdb re-analysed the multiplex PCR reads in MiXCR, keeping a single row per CDR3 protein. The sample shows 12,000 or so distinct CDR3 sequences, 30% to 40% of them seen only once. The material sequenced was PBMCs, taken before or after stereotactic body radiation therapy (not recorded which). These receptors were obtained from a donor over 45 with non-small cell lung cancer.

This clonotype ranks as medium-sized. This chain links TRBV12-3 or TRBV12-4 with TRBJ2-1; D perhaps matches TRBD2 (6 bases). Trimming removed 8 bases from V and 0 bases from J, with 11 bases in between. CDR3 length equals 14 residues. The CDR3, as DNA: TGTGCCAGCCTCCGGGGAGGCTCCTACAATGAGCAGTTCTTC. It translates to CASLRGGSYNEQFF.

Many counts were recorded for this clonotype. The chain uses TRBV5-6 and TRBJ2-3; the D gene is possibly TRBD1 (6 bases). Per germline, CDR1 SGHDT and CDR2 YYEEEE. CDR3 length: 16 amino acids. V lost 6 bases, J lost 1 base, and 18 bases lay in between. The CDR3 loop reads CASMKTGRGRTDTQYF. The CDR3 coding sequence is TGTGCCAGCATGAAAACAGGGAGAGGACGCACAGATACGCAGTATTTT.

This clonotype was found once. The likely explanation is a read error, given a far larger clone one base away. CDR3 sequence reads: CASSKTRQGKVTTDTQYF. In DNA, the CDR3 is TGTGCCAGCAGTAAAACCCGACAGGGGAAGGTTACCACAGATACGCAGTATTTT. The chain uses TRBV6-4 and TRBJ2-3; 8 bases agree with TRBD1. Germline V gene sequence: CDR1 MRHNA, CDR2 SNTAGT. The CDR3 covers 18 residues. After removal of 5 bases from V and 2 bases from J, the junction contained 15 bases not matched to a gene.

This clonotype was seen repeatedly, ten times or more. The V and J genes are TRBV4-3 and TRBJ2-1, with TRBD2 matching over 9 bases. The CDR3 is made up of 13 amino acids. Trimming removed 2 bases from V and 10 bases from J; junction bases left unmatched: 3. Germline assignment: CDR1 LGHNA and CDR2 YSLEER. Written as DNA, the CDR3 is TGCGCCAGCAGCCAACTTAGCGGGGGAGAGCAGTTCTTC. As protein: CASSQLSGGEQFF.

For this clonotype: This clone may be a read error of a much larger clone one base away. This rearrangement joins TRBV29-1 to TRBJ2-1; TRBD2 aligns across 7 bases. This CDR3 region has 14 residues. Germline CDR1 and CDR2: SQVTM and ANQGSEA. The V and J ends lost 6 bases and 10 bases, in that order; junction bases with no gene match: 15. The DNA of the CDR3 is TGCAGCGTGGATGGACTAGAGGGCTCCTACGAGCAGTTCTTC. Protein sequence: CSVDGLEGSYEQFF.

Comments on this clonotype: A much larger clonotype is one base distant, so this may be a read error. The chain couples TRBV2 to TRBJ2-4; a weak D match, TRBD2 (6 bases). The CDR3 is 13 residues long. Per germline, CDR1 SNHLY and CDR2 FYNNEI. V was cut by 7 bases and J by 7 bases, with 14 bases left in between. The CDR3: CASIDGTRNIQYF. In DNA, the CDR3 is TGTGCCAGCATTGACGGGACTCGGAACATTCAGTACTTC.

This clonotype has a count of ten or more. The DNA for the CDR3 is TGTGCCAGCAGCCCGGGACACCTCACCTCCTACGAGCAGTACTTC. Its translation is CASSPGHLTSYEQYF. J is TRBJ2-7 and V is TRBV7-9; D may be TRBD1 (6 bases). The CDR3 totals 15 residues. V lost 5 bases, J lost 0 bases, and 14 bases lay in between. Looked up from germline, CDR1 is SEHNR and CDR2 is FQNEAQ (reference sequence).

This clonotype was seen ten or more times. This chain connects TRBV3-1 to TRBJ1-4; D is undetermined. CDR3 length equals 12 residues. CDR1 is LGHDT and CDR2 is YNNKEL in the germline V gene (reference sequence). The ends were cut back, 3 bases at V and 8 bases at J, with 7 bases in the middle. The CDR3 region is CASSQEGEKLFF. Written as DNA, the CDR3 is TGTGCCAGCAGCCAGGAAGGCGAAAAACTGTTTTTT.